The present TCR beta chain was sequenced within a study of OX40 agonist ivuxolimab in advanced cancers. Overall study context: Ivuxolimab, an agonistic anti-OX40 (CD134) antibody, was given to patients.

Anyone with autoimmune disease history or systemic immunosuppression was excluded. Turning to this clone: What it binds is not known.

General study points: At 0.1 to 3.0 mg/kg and by week 6, clonal expansion occurred in CD4+ and CD8+ blood T cells. More expanded clones were found, on average, in CD8+ than in CD4+ T cells.

The CDR3 sequence is 16 residues long. Looked up from germline, CDR1 is MNHGY and CDR2 is SVAAGI. The V and J ends lost 9 bases and 5 bases, in that order; junction bases with no gene match: 16. Here immunoSEQ multiplex PCR was the method, and the copy in TCRdb shows in-frame clones only, minus some. Of 55,000 to 80,000 clones in the sample, around 80% were seen once. The sequencing here drew on CD4+ or CD8+ T cells sorted from blood, taken in a trial of the OX40 agonist ivuxolimab. The receptor was isolated from an adult with an advanced solid tumor such as melanoma, head and neck, liver or kidney cancer. This chain uses TRBV6-9 with TRBJ1-2; TRBD1 matches at 9 bases. CDR3 region: CASCRDIGQGRYGYTF. CDR3 in DNA: TGTGCCAGTTGCCGAGATATCGGACAGGGGAGATATGGCTACACCTTC.